The subject of this entry is one T cell receptor (beta chain). Its target antigen remains unknown. Base quality data are lacking; no much larger clone is found one base away. The entry originates in a study of blood T cell repertoires in COVID-19 (dated by TCRdb to the early 2020s). Background on the whole study: The collaborator samples originated in the United States, Italy and Spain and spanned the acute and convalescent phases of COVID-19. Where available, HLA class I and class II types were taken from metadata supplied by the sample provider and were not determined by assay-based typing. A freely available public database, intended as a resource for researchers studying the immune response to SARS-CoV-2, is where the repertoires were released. The samples were drawn from two sources: the first 160 participants of the ongoing ImmuneRACE study, and approximately 1,300 subjects contributed by 6 global collaborators. Subjects who had been exposed to COVID-19, were actively infected with it, or had recovered from it provided the deeply sampled blood TCRbeta repertoires that made up the dataset. The material from the prospective study consisted of cDNA or gDNA derived from T cells, B-cell-depleted T cells, or PBMCs. Nearly every sample came with metadata listing a de-identified subject ID, COVID-19 status, age in years and sex.

TCRbeta CDR3 regions were amplified from genomic DNA using the immunoSEQ Assay, a bias-controlled multiplex PCR. For the original study's pipeline: The number of nucleated cells in each sample was estimated from the amplification of reference gene primers within the assay. Sequence reads were collapsed and filtered to measure the absolute abundance of every unique TCRbeta CDR3 rearrangement. For each sample, productive Simpson clonality was calculated by taking the square root of Simpson's diversity index across productive rearrangements. The clones in this table, taken by TCRdb from immuneACCESS, are in-frame only. Not every clone is retained; where verified, under half of the shortfall comes from an unresolved V gene, and the cause of the rest is unknown. The DNA was the basis for D and trimming; V, J and clone size are from that table. Counted in this sample were 75,000 to 90,000 clones; 91% of them appeared once. Under 6.5% of the sample comes from the top ten.

General study outcomes and caveats: How much clinical and demographic metadata was included differed by source and by participant, and the metadata was provided uncurated.

Each collaborating institution followed its own protocols to collect whole blood in K2EDTA tubes. Collaborator samples were shipped for TCRbeta analysis as frozen whole blood, isolated PBMCs, or DNA extracted from either sample type. Reading the germline V gene gives CDR1 LGHNA and CDR2 YSLEER. The germline V end is reduced by 4 bases and the J end by 4 bases; junction bases left unmatched: 2. The CDR3 measures 16 amino acids from cysteine to phenylalanine. The DNA shown is the 48-base CDR3, in frame from base 1. Sequences were obtained from peripheral blood. This clonotype was sampled from a human donor in a cohort sampled during active COVID-19. The chain employs TRBV4-3 and TRBJ2-1; 15 middle bases align to TRBD2. The DNA is TGCGCCAGCAGCCGGACTAGCGGGGGGGCGTACAATGAGCAGTTCTTC. It specifies CASSRTSGGAYNEQFF.